Listed below are T cell receptor beta chains from one sample, sequenced in a study of T cells expressing NK-cell markers. TCRdb reprocessed the 5' RACE reads and reports one entry per CDR3 protein, with no DNA. Its table records some 460,000 distinct CDR3 sequences. Sequencing was performed on blood T cells: a sorted CD56 or NKG2C T cell subset, CD4+ or CD8+ T cells, or bulk PBMC T cells (not recorded which). The origin of the receptors is a woman aged 50 to 60 in good health. Both conserved end residues are part of each CDR3.

V	J	length	CDR3
TRBV27	TRBJ2-2	17	CASSSDRRFANTGELFF
TRBV10-2	TRBJ2-2	17	CASRTAAALTNTGELFF
TRBV4-1	TRBJ2-1	18	CASSQIPGLADTYNEQFF
TRBV3-1	TRBJ2-1	15	CASSQDRGRVNEQFF
TRBV6-5	TRBJ2-1	13	CASKYGHGNEQFF
TRBV4-1	TRBJ1-1	15	CASSFRQALNTEAFF
TRBV20-1	TRBJ2-1	14	CSAGGLAGFNEQFF
TRBV11-2	TRBJ2-3	15	CASSVPTGWTDTQYF
TRBV15	TRBJ1-2	14	CATSREPGSIGYTF
TRBV20-1	TRBJ2-7	14	CSARVGTGTNEQYF
TRBV7-3	TRBJ2-3	15	CASSRDRGLSDTQYF
TRBV5-1	TRBJ1-4	14	CASSSDGTGGKLFF
TRBV12-3/TRBV12-4	TRBJ2-3	17	CASSQDRDDSSTDTQYF
TRBV5-1	TRBJ2-1	16	CASSLRPKGSYNEQFF
TRBV5-1	TRBJ1-2	14	CASSLVGNTGGYTF
TRBV28	TRBJ2-6	18	CASSPKDSLWFGANVLTF
TRBV3-1	TRBJ2-1	18	CASSQETARGLINNEQFF